The present entry profiles one T cell receptor (beta chain) with its context. The germline V and J ends were trimmed by 0 bases and 0 bases, with 12 bases remaining between them. CDR3 size: 17 residues. The germline CDR1 and CDR2 sequences are ENHRY and SYGVKD. These data originate in a study of blood T cell repertoires in COVID-19. Study background: COVID-19 samples collected from the United States, Italy and Spain covered acute and convalescent phases. Sources were T cells, B-cell-depleted T cells, or PBMCs; the material itself was cDNA or gDNA.

Generated by immunoSEQ multiplex PCR, the TCRdb table keeps only in-frame clones and is missing some. The profile shows some 290,000 clones, about 90% of them singletons. Source material: peripheral blood. The TCR comes from a woman aged 30 to 39 with COVID-19, enrolled during active disease. The rearrangement uses TRBV10-3 and TRBJ1-5; D call uncertain. CDR3 loop: CAISESFPSYSNQPQHF. CDR3 nucleotides: TGTGCCATCAGTGAGTCTTTCCCGAGCTATAGCAATCAGCCCCAGCATTTT.